This T cell receptor (beta chain) emerged from a study of cytotoxic CD8 clonotypes in ibrutinib-treated CLL. From germline, CDR1 is MDHEN and CDR2 SYDVKM. V was pared by 2 bases and J by 5 bases, with 12 bases between. The CDR3 extends over 14 amino acids. Only in-frame clones appear in the TCRdb table, and some are missing; sequencing was by immunoSEQ multiplex PCR. This sample carries roughly 200,000 clones, more than 70% of them seen once, and the ten largest clones take about an eighth. This chain connects TRBV28 to TRBJ1-2, with D possibly being TRBD1 (5 bases). This specimen consisted of PBMCs, obtained after 12 months of ibrutinib treatment. The receptor's source is a human donor with chronic lymphocytic leukemia. The CDR3 is CASSLVQESYGYTF. CDR3 nucleotides: TGTGCCAGCAGTTTAGTACAGGAATCTTATGGCTACACCTTC.